The 18 T cell receptor beta chains in this list originate from one sample, sequenced in a study of shared clonotypes between healthy human individuals. Some clones are missing from TCRdb's copy, which holds only in-frame ones; the method was immunoSEQ multiplex PCR. The table shows around 600,000 clones, with approximately 96% occurring only once. Naive CD8 populations comprised CD45RO-negative cells positively selected for CCR7, excluding terminally differentiated effector memory CD45RA+ cells. The specimen was naive CD8+ T cells sorted from blood. These receptors all stem from a woman younger than 45 in good health.

The chain links TRBV5-3 to TRBJ1-1; D not certain. TRBV5-3 has ORF status, its function being uncertain. The CDR3 sequence is 15 residues long. V lost 2 bases to trimming and J lost 4 bases, with 15 bases between them. The CDR3 nucleotides are TGTGCCAGAAGCTTATCAGGTCTTCGGGGCACTGAAGCTTTCTTT. Its translation is CARSLSGLRGTEAFF.

The J gene is TRBJ1-3, the V gene TRBV7-9; D possibly corresponds to TRBD1 (5 bases). CDR3 length equals 15 residues. In germline, CDR1 is SEHNR, CDR2 FQNEAQ (reference sequence). V gave up 5 bases and J gave up 1 base, with 12 bases separating them. Here the CDR3 DNA reads TGTGCCAGCAGCCTCCAGGGTTCTTCTGGAAACACCATATATTTT. This codes for CASSLQGSSGNTIYF. Full variable domain (remainder filled in from reference TRBV7-9 and TRBJ1-3): DTGVSQNPRHKITKRGQNVTFRCDPISEHNRLYWYRQTLGQGPEFLTYFQNEAQLEKSRLLSDRFSAERPKGSFSTLEIQRTEQGDSAMYLCASSLQGSSGNTIYFGEGSWLTVV.

The gene calls are TRBV27 and TRBJ2-5; the D is unclear. The end of the DNA aligns better with TRBJ2-7, so the J call may be wrong. This CDR3 region has 14 residues. Germline assignment: CDR1 MNHEY and CDR2 SMNVEV (reference sequence). This chain's CDR3 is CASSHRVTSYEQYF. The CDR3, as DNA: TGTGCCAGCAGCCACAGAGTGACCTCCTACGAGCAGTACTTC.

The chain is built from TRBV6-4 and TRBJ2-1; no clear D. Germline V gene data show CDR1 as MRHNA and CDR2 as SNTAGT. CDR3 length equals 15 residues. Trimming took off 0 bases at V and 0 bases at J, with 6 bases between the two ends. The CDR3 DNA reads as TGTGCCAGCAGTGACTCTTTGAGCTCCTACAATGAGCAGTTCTTC. Protein sequence: CASSDSLSSYNEQFF.

The chain employs TRBV28 and TRBJ1-1; D is ambiguous. This CDR3 contains 14 residues. The germline gives CDR1 MDHEN, CDR2 SYDVKM. The V end lost 7 bases, the J end lost 4 bases, and 16 bases lay between the germline ends. The CDR3 region is CASTSPWEGTEAFF. CDR3 bases: TGTGCCAGCACCTCGCCCTGGGAGGGCACTGAAGCTTTCTTT.

The chain recombines TRBV5-1 with TRBJ2-7, with TRBD2 matching 7 bases. CDR3 length equals 16 residues. V trimming: 4 bases; J trimming: 7 bases; junction bases outside the gene matches: 17. Per the germline V gene, CDR1 is SGHRS and CDR2 is YFSETQ. The CDR3 DNA is TGCGCCAGCAGCCCCGGACTAGACTACCCTGGGGGGGAGCAGTACTTC. It encodes CASSPGLDYPGGEQYF. Full variable domain (outside the CDR3, taken from reference TRBV5-1 and TRBJ2-7): KAGVTQTPRYLIKTRGQQVTLSCSPISGHRSVSWYQQTPGQGLQFLFEYFSETQRNKGNFPGRFSGRQFSNSRSEMNVSTLELGDSALYLCASSPGLDYPGGEQYFGPGTRLTVT.

This clone was counted once. The chain couples TRBV7-8 to TRBJ2-2; 7 nucleotides line up with TRBD2. Germline lookup yields CDR1 SGHVS and CDR2 FQNEAQ. Trimming took 4 bases from V and 6 from J; bases not matched to a gene: 14. The CDR3 extends over 17 amino acids. The CDR3 DNA follows: TGTGCCAGCAGCTCAACCTCTAGCGGACTGCTGGCCGGGGAGCTGTTTTTT. The encoded protein is CASSSTSSGLLAGELFF.

The chain recombines TRBV7-9 with TRBJ2-7; possible D gene TRBD2, 6 bases. In germline, CDR1 is SEHNR, CDR2 FQNEAQ (reference sequence). Deletions cut 4 bases from V and 7 bases from J, with 14 bases between. This CDR3 is built from 13 residues. The chain's CDR3 is CASSSVTSGEQYF. The CDR3, as DNA: TGTGCCAGCAGCTCAGTGACTAGTGGGGAGCAGTACTTC. Complete variable domain (other parts from reference TRBV7-9 and TRBJ2-7): DTGVSQNPRHKITKRGQNVTFRCDPISEHNRLYWYRQTLGQGPEFLTYFQNEAQLEKSRLLSDRFSAERPKGSFSTLEIQRTEQGDSAMYLCASSSVTSGEQYFGPGTRLTVT.

V is TRBV2 and J is TRBJ2-1, with TRBD1 as a possible D gene (5 bases). This CDR3 contains 12 residues. CDR1 SNHLY and CDR2 FYNNEI come from the germline V gene. The ends were cut back, 6 bases at V and 4 bases at J, with 7 bases in the middle. The CDR3 loop reads CASSQGYNEQFF. The CDR3 region has the DNA TGTGCCAGCAGCCAGGGATACAATGAGCAGTTCTTC.

The rearrangement links TRBV6-4 to TRBJ2-7; weak D call: TRBD1 (6 bases). The CDR3 totals 14 residues. V lost 3 bases to trimming and J lost 5 bases, with 14 bases between them. Germline V gives CDR1 MRHNA, CDR2 SNTAGT. CDR3 in amino acids: CASSEGQGMDEQYF. CDR3 nucleotide sequence: TGTGCCAGCAGTGAAGGCCAGGGGATGGACGAGCAGTACTTC.

The V gene is TRBV29-1, the J gene TRBJ2-1; maybe TRBD2 (6 bases). The germline gives CDR1 SQVTM, CDR2 ANQGSEA. The CDR3 has 13 amino acids. Between the trimmed V and J ends, which lost 8 bases and 0 bases, there was a span of 11 bases. The DNA of the CDR3 is TGCAGCTTATGGACTACCTCCTACAATGAGCAGTTCTTC. Translation gives CSLWTTSYNEQFF.

The V and J genes are TRBV7-8 and TRBJ2-1; TRBD2 aligns across 10 bases. The CDR3 is made up of 16 amino acids. The V gene's germline CDR1 is SGHVS and CDR2 FQNEAQ. The V gene end was trimmed by 3 bases and the J gene end by 9 bases; junction bases not matched to a gene: 11. CDR3 loop: CASSFRLAGVQGEQFF. CDR3 DNA sequence: TGTGCCAGCAGCTTTAGGCTAGCGGGAGTGCAAGGTGAGCAGTTCTTC.

The chain recombines TRBV27 with TRBJ2-7, with TRBD1 matching 9 bases. This CDR3 has 14 residues. V shed 9 bases, J shed 5 bases, and the junction held 11 bases outside the gene matches. Per the germline V gene, CDR1 is MNHEY and CDR2 is SMNVEV (reference sequence). CDR3 bases: TGTGCCAGTCAGAAAGAGGGGACAGGGAACGAGCAGTACTTC. Translation: CASQKEGTGNEQYF.

The chain couples TRBV27 to TRBJ2-7; 7 bases fit TRBD2. The CDR3 sequence is 15 residues long. In germline, CDR1 is MNHEY, CDR2 SMNVEV (reference sequence). Trimming cost V 3 bases and J 5 bases; bases outside gene matches: 10. The DNA of the CDR3 is TGTGCCAGCAGTTTGTATGGCGCGGGAGCCCACGAGCAGTACTTC. Translating gives CASSLYGAGAHEQYF.

The rearrangement joins TRBV28 to TRBJ2-5; no definite D call. The J call could be wrong; TRBJ2-7 is a better fit for the DNA end. This CDR3 has 14 residues. CDR1 is MDHEN and CDR2 is SYDVKM in the germline V gene. CDR3 in DNA: TGTGCCAGCAGTTTATCAGGATTAATCTACGAGCAGTACTTC. The encoded protein is CASSLSGLIYEQYF.

This clone was detected a few times. The chain employs TRBV19 and TRBJ2-1, with 10 nucleotides matching TRBD2. CDR1 is LNHDA, CDR2 SQIVND, per germline (reference sequence). V lost 3 bases to trimming and J lost 5 bases; unmatched junction nucleotides: 4. CDR3 length: 15 amino acids. The CDR3: CASSIWLAGDNEQFF. The DNA of the CDR3 is TGTGCCAGTAGTATCTGGCTAGCGGGAGACAATGAGCAGTTCTTC.

The chain has TRBV29-1 and TRBJ2-2, with unresolved D. Trimming shortened V by 4 bases and J by 0 bases, and 9 bases separated the two germline ends. Germline V lookup: CDR1 SQVTM, CDR2 ANQGSEA. There are 14 residues in the CDR3. CDR3 region: CSVVADANTGELFF. CDR3 nucleotides: TGCAGCGTTGTGGCGGACGCGAACACCGGGGAGCTGTTTTTT.

V is TRBV4-1 and J is TRBJ2-5; D is possibly TRBD2 (5 bases). The length of the CDR3 is 16 residues. The V gene's germline CDR1 is MGHRA and CDR2 YSYEKL. The V and J ends lost 4 bases and 2 bases respectively, with 17 bases between them. Here the CDR3 reads CASSPIPGRTQETQYF. For the CDR3, the DNA is TGCGCCAGCAGCCCGATCCCTGGGCGGACTCAAGAGACCCAGTACTTC.